The rows below give T cell receptor beta chains drawn from one sample of a study of T cell responses to AZD1222 COVID-19 vaccine. The method was immunoSEQ multiplex PCR; TCRdb's version includes in-frame clones alone and lacks a portion of them. Among approximately 150,000 clones listed, more than 80% were seen once. The sequencing here drew on peripheral blood, taken on day 0 of AZD1222 vaccination. The origin of the receptors is an adult in good health. The CDR3 runs from the conserved cysteine through the conserved F or W.

v_gene: TRBV6-4
CDR3aa: CASSDSIWSGQFF

v_gene: TRBV14
CDR3aa: CASSPSAYTEAFF

v_gene: TRBV11-2
CDR3aa: CATRTHTSTNEQFF

v_gene: TRBV5-8
CDR3aa: CASSPEHNTEAFF

v_gene: TRBV29-1
CDR3aa: CSVNRDGGKLFF

v_gene: TRBV7-9
CDR3aa: CASSLVSPSGSYEQYF

v_gene: TRBV10-3
CDR3aa: CAISADRGSNQPQHF

v_gene: TRBV6-5
CDR3aa: CASSYSAEEFNYGYTF

v_gene: TRBV5-1
CDR3aa: CASSLDQDWGRGYTF

v_gene: TRBV14
CDR3aa: CASSQVGTSRPDYEQYF

v_gene: TRBV6-1
CDR3aa: CASSEVTKRSEAFF

v_gene: TRBV11-1
CDR3aa: CASSPLSGSRNTEAFF

v_gene: TRBV30
CDR3aa: CAWGTENSNQPQHF

v_gene: TRBV3-1/TRBV3-2
CDR3aa: CASSQDDSLPYEQYF

v_gene: TRBV24-1
CDR3aa: CATRGGTEAFF

v_gene: TRBV7-8
CDR3aa: CASSLAGWIYGYTF

v_gene: TRBV6-5
CDR3aa: CASSGGAGNQPQHF

v_gene: TRBV29-1
CDR3aa: CSVEVGGSTDTQYF

v_gene: TRBV19
CDR3aa: CASSIGQGGYEQYF

v_gene: TRBV24-1
CDR3aa: CATSDQGGLAAGELFF

v_gene: TRBV5-6
CDR3aa: CASSLGGQGHEKLFF

v_gene: TRBV2
CDR3aa: CASSPNTDTQYF

v_gene: TRBV30
CDR3aa: CAWSVLRTAYNSPLHF

v_gene: TRBV18
CDR3aa: CASSPDTNPNTEAFF

v_gene: TRBV5-1
CDR3aa: CASSPGQGHNEQFF

v_gene: TRBV15
CDR3aa: CATSSSGQETQYF

v_gene: TRBV6-4
CDR3aa: CASSESHSTDTQYF

v_gene: TRBV15
CDR3aa: CATSTGGQGAFSNQPQHF

v_gene: TRBV12-5
CDR3aa: CASGLGLSGLTDTQYF

v_gene: TRBV18
CDR3aa: CASSPKPAGGLGSPLHF

v_gene: TRBV19
CDR3aa: CASSKSLEGNYGYTF

v_gene: TRBV11-2
CDR3aa: CASSLVPAGGVSEQYF

v_gene: TRBV3-1/TRBV3-2
CDR3aa: CASSPMGGSGELFF

v_gene: TRBV11-2
CDR3aa: CASSLAGTAYEQYF

v_gene: TRBV7-6
CDR3aa: CASSKTGNSPLHF

v_gene: TRBV2
CDR3aa: CASSQEVARATDTQYF

v_gene: TRBV30
CDR3aa: CAWTPGTGGYYNEQFF

v_gene: TRBV6-5
CDR3aa: CASSPPLAGIYEQYF

v_gene: TRBV5-1
CDR3aa: CASSLGLDSGASGANVLTF